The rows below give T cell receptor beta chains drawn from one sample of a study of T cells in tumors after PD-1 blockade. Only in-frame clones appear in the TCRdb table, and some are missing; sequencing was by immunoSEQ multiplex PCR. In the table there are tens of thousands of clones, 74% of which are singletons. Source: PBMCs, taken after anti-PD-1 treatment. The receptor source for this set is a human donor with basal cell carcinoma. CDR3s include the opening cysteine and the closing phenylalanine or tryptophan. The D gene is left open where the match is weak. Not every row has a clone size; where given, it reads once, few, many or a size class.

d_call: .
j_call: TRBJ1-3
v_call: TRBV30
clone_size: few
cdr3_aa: CALSGVAGNTIYF
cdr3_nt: TGTGCCTTATCAGGGGTAGCTGGAAACACCATATATTTT

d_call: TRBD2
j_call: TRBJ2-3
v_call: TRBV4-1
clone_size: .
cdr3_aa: CASRGLAGSTDTQYF
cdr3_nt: TGCGCCAGCAGGGGACTAGCGGGAAGCACAGATACGCAGTATTTT

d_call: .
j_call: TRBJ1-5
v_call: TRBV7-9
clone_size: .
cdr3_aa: CASSFEGWQGINQPQHF
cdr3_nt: TGTGCCAGCAGCTTCGAGGGGTGGCAGGGGATTAATCAGCCCCAGCATTTT

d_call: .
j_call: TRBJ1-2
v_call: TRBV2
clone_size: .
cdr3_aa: CASSGNYGYTF
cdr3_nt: TGTGCCAGCAGTGGCAACTATGGCTACACCTTC

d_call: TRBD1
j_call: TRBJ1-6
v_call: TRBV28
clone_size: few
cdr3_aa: CASSFSQGAGGSPLHF
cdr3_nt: TGTGCCAGCAGTTTCTCACAGGGGGCGGGGGGGTCACCCCTCCACTTT

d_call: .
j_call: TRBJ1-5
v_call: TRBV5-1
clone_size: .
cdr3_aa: CASSLDAYSNQPQHF
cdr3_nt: TGCGCCAGCAGCTTGGATGCATATAGCAATCAGCCCCAGCATTTT

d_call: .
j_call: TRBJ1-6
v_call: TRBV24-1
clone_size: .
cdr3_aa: CATPWTEPSSYNSPLHF
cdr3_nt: TGTGCCACCCCCTGGACAGAACCAAGCTCCTATAATTCACCCCTCCACTTT

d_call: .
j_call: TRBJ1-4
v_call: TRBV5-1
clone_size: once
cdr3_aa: CASSSDGAGGEKLFF
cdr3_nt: TGCGCCAGCAGCTCAGACGGGGCCGGTGGTGAAAAACTGTTTTTT

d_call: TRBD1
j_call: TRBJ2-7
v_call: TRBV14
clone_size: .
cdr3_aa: CASSRERQGSTTYEQYF
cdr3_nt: TGTGCCAGCAGCCGAGAGAGACAGGGGTCCACGACCTACGAGCAGTACTTC

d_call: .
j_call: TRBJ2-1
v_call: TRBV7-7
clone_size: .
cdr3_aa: CASSPGKGLVNEQFF
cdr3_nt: TGTGCCAGCAGCCCCGGGAAGGGTTTGGTTAATGAGCAGTTCTTC

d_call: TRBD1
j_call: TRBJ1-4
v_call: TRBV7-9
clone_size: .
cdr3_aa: CASSSLRQGAWKLFF
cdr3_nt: TGTGCCAGCAGCTCCTTACGACAGGGGGCGTGGAAACTGTTTTTT

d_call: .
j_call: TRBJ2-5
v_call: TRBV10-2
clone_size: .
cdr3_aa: CASSDNVQETQYF
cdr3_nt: TGCGCCAGCAGTGATAACGTCCAAGAGACCCAGTACTTC

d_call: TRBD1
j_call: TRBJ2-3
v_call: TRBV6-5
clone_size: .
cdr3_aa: CASSYGTGGADTQYF
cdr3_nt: TGTGCCAGCAGTTACGGGACAGGGGGCGCAGATACGCAGTATTTT

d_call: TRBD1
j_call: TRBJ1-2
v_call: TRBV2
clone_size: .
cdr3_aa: CASSEYGQGGNYGYTF
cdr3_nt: TGTGCCAGCAGTGAATATGGACAGGGAGGGAACTATGGCTACACCTTC

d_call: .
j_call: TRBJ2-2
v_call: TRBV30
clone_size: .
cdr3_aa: CAWSKGGQRRASNTGELFF
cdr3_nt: TGTGCCTGGAGTAAGGGTGGGCAGAGGCGGGCCTCTAACACCGGGGAGCTGTTTTTT

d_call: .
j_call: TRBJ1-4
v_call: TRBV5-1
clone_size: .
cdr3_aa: CASSRLGAGENEKLFF
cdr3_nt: TGCGCCAGCAGCCGCCTTGGGGCAGGGGAAAATGAAAAACTGTTTTTT

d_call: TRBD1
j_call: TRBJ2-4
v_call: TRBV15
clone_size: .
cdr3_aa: CATSVGQGNAKNIQYF
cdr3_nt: TGTGCCACCAGCGTCGGACAGGGAAACGCCAAAAACATTCAGTACTTC

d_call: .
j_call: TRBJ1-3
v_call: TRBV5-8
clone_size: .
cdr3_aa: CASSLRVFGNTIYF
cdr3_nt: TGTGCCAGCAGCTTGCGGGTTTTTGGAAACACCATATATTTT